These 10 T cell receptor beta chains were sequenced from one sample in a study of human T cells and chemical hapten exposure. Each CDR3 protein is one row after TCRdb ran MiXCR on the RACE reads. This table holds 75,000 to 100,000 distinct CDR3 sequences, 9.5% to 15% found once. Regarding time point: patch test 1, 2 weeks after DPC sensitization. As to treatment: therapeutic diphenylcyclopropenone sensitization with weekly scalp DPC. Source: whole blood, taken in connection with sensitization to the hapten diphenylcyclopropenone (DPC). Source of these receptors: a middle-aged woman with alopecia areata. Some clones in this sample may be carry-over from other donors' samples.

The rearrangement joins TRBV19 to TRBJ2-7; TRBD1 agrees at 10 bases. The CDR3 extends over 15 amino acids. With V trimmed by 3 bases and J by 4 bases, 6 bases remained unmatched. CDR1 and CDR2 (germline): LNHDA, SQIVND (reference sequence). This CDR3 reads CASSIGTGVGYEQYF. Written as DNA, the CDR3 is TGTGCCAGTAGTATTGGGACAGGGGTAGGGTACGAGCAGTACTTC.

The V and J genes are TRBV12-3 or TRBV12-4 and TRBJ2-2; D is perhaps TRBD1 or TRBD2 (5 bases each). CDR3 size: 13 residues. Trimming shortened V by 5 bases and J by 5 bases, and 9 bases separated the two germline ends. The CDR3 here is CASSGTSTGELFF. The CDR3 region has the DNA TGTGCCAGCAGTGGGACCTCAACCGGGGAGCTGTTTTTT.

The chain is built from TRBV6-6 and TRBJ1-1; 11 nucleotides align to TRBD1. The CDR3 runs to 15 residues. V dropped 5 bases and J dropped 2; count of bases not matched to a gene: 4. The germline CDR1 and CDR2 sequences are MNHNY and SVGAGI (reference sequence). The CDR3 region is CASSPRTGGNTEAFF. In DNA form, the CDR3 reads TGTGCCAGCAGTCCCCGGACAGGGGGCAACACTGAAGCTTTCTTT.

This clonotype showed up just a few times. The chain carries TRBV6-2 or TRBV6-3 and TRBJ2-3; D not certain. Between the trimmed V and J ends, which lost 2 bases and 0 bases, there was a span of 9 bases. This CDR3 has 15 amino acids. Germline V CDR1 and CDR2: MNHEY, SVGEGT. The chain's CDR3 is CASSYGADSTDTQYF. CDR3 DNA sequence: TGTGCCAGCAGTTACGGCGCGGATAGCACAGATACGCAGTATTTT.

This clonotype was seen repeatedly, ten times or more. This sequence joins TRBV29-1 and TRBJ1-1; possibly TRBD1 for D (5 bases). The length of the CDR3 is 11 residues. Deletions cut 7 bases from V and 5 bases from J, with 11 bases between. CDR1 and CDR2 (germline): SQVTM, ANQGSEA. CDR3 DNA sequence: TGCAGCGGGACACGGGTGACTGAAGCTTTCTTT. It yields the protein CSGTRVTEAFF.

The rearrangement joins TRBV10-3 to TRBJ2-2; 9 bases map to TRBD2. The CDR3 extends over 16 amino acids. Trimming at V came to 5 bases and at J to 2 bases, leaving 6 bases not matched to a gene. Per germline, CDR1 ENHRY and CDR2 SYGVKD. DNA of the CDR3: TGTGCCATCAGTTCTAGCGGGGCCTTAAACACCGGGGAGCTGTTTTTT. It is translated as CAISSSGALNTGELFF.

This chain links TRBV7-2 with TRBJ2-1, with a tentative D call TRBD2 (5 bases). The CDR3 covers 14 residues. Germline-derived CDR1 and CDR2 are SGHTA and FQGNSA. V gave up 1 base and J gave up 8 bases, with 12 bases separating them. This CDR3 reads CASSLELVFHEQFF. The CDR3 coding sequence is TGTGCCAGCAGCTTAGAACTAGTTTTCCATGAGCAGTTCTTC.

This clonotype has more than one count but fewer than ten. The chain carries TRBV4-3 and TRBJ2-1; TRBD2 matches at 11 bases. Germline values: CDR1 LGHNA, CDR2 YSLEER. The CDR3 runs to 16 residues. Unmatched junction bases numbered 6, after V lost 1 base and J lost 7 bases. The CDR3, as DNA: TGCGCCAGCAGCCAAGCCGGGACTAGCGGTTTGAATGAGCAGTTCTTC. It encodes CASSQAGTSGLNEQFF.

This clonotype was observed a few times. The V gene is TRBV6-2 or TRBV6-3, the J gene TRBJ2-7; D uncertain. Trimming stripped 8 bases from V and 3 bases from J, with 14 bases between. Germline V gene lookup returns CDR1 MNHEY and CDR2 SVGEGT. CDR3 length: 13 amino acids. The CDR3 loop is CASLGGVNYEQYF. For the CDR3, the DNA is TGTGCCAGCCTCGGTGGGGTGAACTACGAGCAGTACTTC.

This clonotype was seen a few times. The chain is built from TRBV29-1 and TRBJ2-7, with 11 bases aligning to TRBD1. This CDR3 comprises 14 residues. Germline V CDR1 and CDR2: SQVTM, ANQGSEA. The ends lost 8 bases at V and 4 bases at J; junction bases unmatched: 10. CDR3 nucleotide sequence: TGCAGCACTTCTACCGGGACAGGGGGATACGAGCAGTACTTC. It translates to CSTSTGTGGYEQYF.